This TCR beta chain came from a study of breast tumors, draining lymph nodes, adjacent tissues. TCRdb recomputed calls from the multiplex PCR reads with MiXCR, one row per CDR3 protein. Seen here are some 200,000 distinct CDR3 sequences, around 29% observed once, and the top ten hold 4% to 5.5%. Samples came from axillary lymph nodes draining the breast cancer. The study, taken as a whole, reports: That most tumor T cells come from lymph nodes remained unproven. The data were judged consistent with most tumor T cells coming from lymph node and expanding in tumor. Tumor repertoires ranked between lymph nodes and nontumor tissue in diversity, with V and J gene preferences.

V shed 3 bases and J 1 base; nucleotides not matched to a gene: 4. Per the germline V gene, CDR1 is LNHNV and CDR2 is YYDKDF (reference sequence). CDR3 length equals 15 residues. About this clonotype itself: Its antigen is currently unknown.

The sequencing sample was made of axillary lymph node tissue. The clonotype was recovered from a female donor with breast cancer. Some clones in this sample may be carry-over from other donors' samples. This chain uses TRBV15 with TRBJ1-1, with TRBD1 identical over 8 bases. This CDR3 is CATSSLGTGNTEAFF. In DNA, the CDR3 is TGTGCCACCAGCAGTTTGGGGACAGGGAACACTGAAGCTTTCTTT.